One and the same sample provided the 21 T cell receptor beta chains below, sequenced in a study of Ad26.COV2.S vaccination and SARS-CoV-2 variants. Treatment noted: about 20 received Ad26.COV2.S at low or high dose, single or two shots; about 5 received placebo; per-sample allocation not given. Sampling was performed 63 days after the first vaccine or placebo injection. The data were produced by immunoSEQ multiplex PCR, yet TCRdb's version contains in-frame clones alone and is incomplete. There are about 400,000 clones in the sample; around 89% occur only once, and under 2% lies in the top ten. The sequencing used peripheral blood, collected in a trial of Ad26.COV2.S vaccine versus placebo. The receptors originated from a person aged 18-60 years who received the Ad26.COV2.S COVID-19 vaccine or a placebo.

J is TRBJ2-1 and V is TRBV7-2; 13 bases agree with TRBD2. Germline V gene sequence: CDR1 SGHTA, CDR2 FQGNSA. The V gene end was trimmed by 5 bases and the J gene end by 8 bases; junction bases not matched to a gene: 6. The CDR3 consists of 15 residues. CDR3 amino acids: CASSTTSGRGDEQFF. As DNA, the CDR3 is TGTGCCAGCAGCACTACTAGCGGGAGGGGCGATGAGCAGTTCTTC.

The CDR3 coding sequence is TGTGCCAGCAGTCTCCTTCCCCTAAACATTCAGTACTTC. Its protein product is CASSLLPLNIQYF. V is TRBV12-3 or TRBV12-4 and J is TRBJ2-4; D unresolved. The CDR3 has 13 residues. The germline V and J ends were trimmed by 5 bases and 6 bases, with 11 bases remaining between them.

V usage is TRBV7-9 and J usage is TRBJ2-2, with 10 bases lining up with TRBD1. The CDR3 is 16 amino acids. CDR1 and CDR2 from the germline V gene are SEHNR and FQNEAQ (reference sequence). The V and J ends lost 4 bases and 5 bases, in that order; junction bases with no gene match: 7. CDR3: CASSSLTGGLTGELFF. The DNA for the CDR3 is TGTGCCAGCAGCTCATTGACAGGGGGCTTGACCGGGGAGCTGTTTTTT.

The rearrangement links TRBV24-1 to TRBJ2-1; TRBD2 matches at 12 bases. CDR1 and CDR2 from the germline V gene are KGHDR and SFDVKD. This CDR3 is built from 16 residues. V lost 2 bases to trimming and J lost 6 bases; unmatched junction nucleotides: 4. CDR3 sequence (DNA): TGTGCCACCAGTGATTCCCTAGCGGGAGGGAGCAATGAGCAGTTCTTC. Protein product: CATSDSLAGGSNEQFF.

To note about this clone: Distinct nucleotide sequences in the sample also encode this CDR3. This chain connects TRBV6-5 to TRBJ2-7; 11 bases align to TRBD1. Germline loops: CDR1 MNHEY, CDR2 SVGAGI. Losses at the gene ends were 6 bases for V and 1 base for J; bases not matched to a gene: 2. CDR3 length: 14 amino acids. For the CDR3, the DNA is TGTGCCAGCAGCCGGGACAGGGGGTCCTACGAGCAGTACTTC. Translated: CASSRDRGSYEQYF.

The chain recombines TRBV11-3 with TRBJ2-3; weak D call: TRBD1 (5 bases). V was shortened by 2 bases and J by 6 bases, with 9 bases between the two germline ends. The CDR3 is 13 residues long. Looked up from germline, CDR1 is SGHNT and CDR2 is YENEEA. CDR3 loop: CASSLRGSDTQYF. For the CDR3, the DNA is TGTGCCAGCAGCTTAAGGGGATCGGATACGCAGTATTTT.

The V call is TRBV5-1, the J call TRBJ2-2; no clear D. The germline gives CDR1 SGHRS, CDR2 YFSETQ. This CDR3 has 15 residues. V lost 0 bases, J lost 6 bases, and 12 bases lay in between. The CDR3 loop is CASSLVKFGAGELFF. CDR3 coding DNA: TGCGCCAGCAGCTTGGTCAAGTTCGGTGCCGGGGAGCTGTTTTTT.

The chain couples TRBV5-6 to TRBJ1-5; TRBD1 aligns across 7 bases. V lost 3 bases to trimming and J lost 2 bases; unmatched junction nucleotides: 2. CDR1 SGHDT and CDR2 YYEEEE come from the germline V gene. The CDR3 sequence is 14 residues long. For the CDR3, the DNA is TGTGCCAGCAGCTCGGACAGGCGCAATCAGCCCCAGCATTTT. Translation: CASSSDRRNQPQHF.

The rearrangement joins TRBV7-8 to TRBJ2-7, with D possibly TRBD2 on 5 matching bases. Looked up from germline, CDR1 is SGHVS and CDR2 is FQNEAQ. V was shortened by 1 base and J by 5 bases, with 9 bases between the two germline ends. This CDR3 has 13 residues. This chain's CDR3 is CASSLGSGDEQYF. The CDR3 DNA is TGTGCCAGCAGCTTAGGTTCCGGGGACGAGCAGTACTTC.

The V gene is TRBV5-1, the J gene TRBJ2-7; 9 nucleotides agree with TRBD2. This CDR3 has 14 residues. Germline values: CDR1 SGHRS, CDR2 YFSETQ. J lost 6 bases, V lost 0 bases, and 4 bases had no gene match. CDR3 coding DNA: TGCGCCAGCAGCTTGGGGTTAGCGGGAGCCGAGCAGTACTTC. It codes for CASSLGLAGAEQYF.

The chain links TRBV10-3 to TRBJ1-2, with D perhaps matching TRBD1 (5 bases). Germline loops: CDR1 ENHRY, CDR2 SYGVKD. V gave up 4 bases and J gave up 2 bases, with 11 bases separating them. This CDR3 comprises 14 residues. Here the CDR3 reads CAISGEAGNYGYTF. The CDR3 coding sequence is TGTGCCATCAGTGGGGAAGCAGGGAACTATGGCTACACCTTC.

J is TRBJ2-7 and V is TRBV5-4; D is possibly TRBD1 or TRBD2 (5 bases each). Looked up from germline, CDR1 is SGHNT and CDR2 is YYREEE (reference sequence). Trimming removed 3 bases from V and 5 bases from J, with 15 bases in between. This CDR3 is 14 amino acids long. CDR3 sequence reads: CASSSGTHEDEQYF. CDR3 nucleotide sequence: TGTGCCAGCAGCTCCGGGACCCACGAGGACGAGCAGTACTTC.

The V gene is TRBV5-1, the J gene TRBJ2-3, with 14 bases lining up with TRBD2. V lost 0 bases, J lost 3 bases, and 6 bases stayed unmatched. This CDR3 region has 18 residues. Germline CDR1 SGHRS, CDR2 YFSETQ. The CDR3 region is CASSLAVTSGRGTDTQYF. In DNA form, the CDR3 reads TGCGCCAGCAGCTTGGCTGTGACTAGCGGGAGGGGAACAGATACGCAGTATTTT.

This chain links TRBV7-6 with TRBJ2-2; perhaps D is TRBD1 or TRBD2 (5 bases each). The germline CDR1 and CDR2 sequences are SGHVS and FNYEAQ. This CDR3 is built from 14 residues. Trimming pared 6 bases from V and 4 bases from J, leaving 12 bases between. The CDR3 region has the DNA TGTGCCAGCAGATACCTCGGGGCCACCGGGGAGCTGTTTTTT. Protein sequence: CASRYLGATGELFF.

This chain joins TRBV28 and TRBJ1-2, with TRBD1 identical over 8 bases. The CDR3 length is 15 residues. V shed 9 bases and J 3 bases; nucleotides not matched to a gene: 12. CDR1 and CDR2 from the germline V gene are MDHEN and SYDVKM. For the CDR3, the DNA is TGTGCCAGTTTCGGACAGGGCCCTTCCCACTATGGCTACACCTTC. Translated: CASFGQGPSHYGYTF.

The chain combines TRBV4-2 with TRBJ2-5; D remains ambiguous. In germline, CDR1 is LGHNA, CDR2 YNFKEQ. Trimming removed 3 bases from V and 1 base from J, with 15 bases in between. The length of the CDR3 is 16 residues. Written as DNA, the CDR3 is TGTGCCAGCAGCCAGGGATCGGGCCTCCCCCAAGAGACCCAGTACTTC. Its protein product is CASSQGSGLPQETQYF.

This clone appeared once. The V and J genes are TRBV28 and TRBJ2-7, with TRBD1 matching 7 bases. Unmatched junction bases numbered 12, after V lost 6 bases and J lost 4 bases. The CDR3 runs 15 residues. Germline-derived CDR1 and CDR2 are MDHEN and SYDVKM. The CDR3 here is CASSSVSRDSYEQYF. For the CDR3, the DNA is TGTGCCAGCAGCTCTGTATCCCGGGACAGTTACGAGCAGTACTTC.

The rearrangement links TRBV6-5 to TRBJ2-4; D is uncertain. CDR3 length equals 16 residues. Germline V gene data show CDR1 as MNHEY and CDR2 as SVGAGI. V was shortened by 6 bases and J by 0 bases, with 15 bases between the two germline ends. The CDR3 DNA follows: TGTGCCAGCAGATACAATTCCGTACTAGCCAAAAACATTCAGTACTTC. It is translated as CASRYNSVLAKNIQYF.

This rearrangement joins TRBV5-4 to TRBJ1-6, with D possibly being TRBD1 (5 bases). V lost 4 bases, J lost 9 bases, and 20 bases lay in between. The V gene's germline CDR1 is SGHNT and CDR2 YYREEE (reference sequence). The CDR3 runs 16 residues. The CDR3 here is CASSLQSGGGISPLHF. The CDR3 coding sequence is TGTGCCAGCAGCCTCCAATCTGGGGGTGGAATTTCACCCCTCCACTTT.

The table lists this clone with a count of one. V is TRBV12-3 or TRBV12-4 and J is TRBJ2-7; 9 bases are shared with TRBD1. Losses at the gene ends were 7 bases for V and 12 bases for J; bases not matched to a gene: 10. This CDR3 contains 12 residues. The CDR3 bases are TGTGCCAGCAAGGGGACAGGGAGTAAGTTGTACTTC. Protein sequence: CASKGTGSKLYF.

This chain uses TRBV19 with TRBJ1-4, with D perhaps TRBD1 (5 bases). This CDR3 has 14 residues. Germline V gene data show CDR1 as LNHDA and CDR2 as SQIVND (reference sequence). Trimming cost V 10 bases and J 1 base, with 13 bases left between them. CDR3 DNA sequence: TGTGCCACTCTCCGGGGGGGAACTAATGAAAAACTGTTTTTT. It encodes CATLRGGTNEKLFF.